The subject of this entry is one T cell receptor (beta chain). Its antigen remains unknown. The data were taken from a study of cytomegalovirus exposure and HLA in healthy donors. This CDR3 contains 17 residues. The V end lost 4 bases, the J end lost 0 bases, and 15 bases lay between the germline ends. CDR1 MNHEY and CDR2 SMNVEV come from the germline V gene (reference sequence). Primers included in the PCR were 60 Vbeta and 13 Jbeta primers. The table came from immunoSEQ multiplex PCR; TCRdb's copy has only in-frame clones and leaves some out. The repertoire holds fewer than 250,000 clones, with more than 75% as singletons. Findings and caveats of the study: Earlier analysis yielded a pattern in which most TCR beta V segments were productive about 90% or about 30% of the time.

V gene TRBV27 combines with J gene TRBJ1-4; TRBD1 might be the D (6 bases). Source material: PBMCs. The sequence was obtained from a human donor in good health. CDR3 DNA: TGTGCCAGCAGTTCTGACAGGCCCTCTGCAACTAATGAAAAACTGTTTTTT. It specifies CASSSDRPSATNEKLFF.